The rows below give T cell receptor beta chains drawn from one sample of a study of T cell changes during pregnancy in multiple sclerosis. Assay used: immunoSEQ multiplex PCR; TCRdb lists only in-frame clones, some missing. The sample records roughly 80,000 clones, 93% being singletons. The starting material was peripheral blood, obtained in the second trimester of pregnancy. The receptors here all came from a female donor with multiple sclerosis, enrolled in a pregnancy study. Both conserved end residues are part of each CDR3. The D gene is left open where the match is weak. The listing skips clone size in some rows; elsewhere it reads once, few, many or a size class.

abundance: once
v_gene: TRBV5-1
d_gene: TRBD2
j_gene: TRBJ2-5
CDR3aa: CASSLVGAGPQETQYF
CDR3nt: TGCGCCAGCAGCTTGGTAGGAGCGGGGCCCCAAGAGACCCAGTACTTC

abundance: -
v_gene: TRBV6-5
d_gene: -
j_gene: TRBJ2-5
CDR3aa: CASSPGRQETQYF
CDR3nt: TGTGCCAGCAGTCCAGGGAGGCAAGAGACCCAGTACTTC

abundance: -
v_gene: TRBV30
d_gene: TRBD1
j_gene: TRBJ1-1
CDR3aa: CAWSSGGLDTEAFF
CDR3nt: TGTGCCTGGAGCTCAGGGGGTCTGGACACTGAAGCTTTCTTT

abundance: once
v_gene: TRBV7-9
d_gene: -
j_gene: TRBJ2-7
CDR3aa: CASRPQVKEAGSSYEQYF
CDR3nt: TGTGCCAGCAGGCCTCAGGTCAAGGAGGCGGGGAGCTCCTACGAGCAGTACTTC

abundance: -
v_gene: TRBV10-3
d_gene: -
j_gene: TRBJ2-5
CDR3aa: CAISEFNREKETQYF
CDR3nt: TGTGCCATCAGTGAGTTCAACCGTGAGAAAGAGACCCAGTACTTC

abundance: -
v_gene: TRBV18
d_gene: TRBD1
j_gene: TRBJ2-2
CDR3aa: CASSPNLQGSNTGELFF
CDR3nt: TGTGCCAGCTCACCAAACCTACAGGGGTCCAACACCGGGGAGCTGTTTTTT

abundance: once
v_gene: TRBV5-4
d_gene: -
j_gene: TRBJ2-1
CDR3aa: CASSVQGIVYNEQFF
CDR3nt: TGTGCCAGCAGCGTACAGGGTATAGTATACAATGAGCAGTTCTTC

abundance: -
v_gene: TRBV9
d_gene: TRBD1
j_gene: TRBJ2-2
CDR3aa: CASRGQGGAGELFF
CDR3nt: TGTGCCAGCAGAGGACAGGGGGGTGCCGGGGAGCTGTTTTTT

abundance: -
v_gene: TRBV6-6
d_gene: -
j_gene: TRBJ2-7
CDR3aa: CASSYGGSYEQYF
CDR3nt: TGTGCCAGCAGTTACGGGGGGTCCTACGAGCAGTACTTC

abundance: -
v_gene: TRBV19
d_gene: TRBD1
j_gene: TRBJ1-4
CDR3aa: CASNSGTGSNEKLFF
CDR3nt: TGTGCCAGTAATTCGGGGACAGGGTCTAATGAAAAACTGTTTTTT

abundance: -
v_gene: TRBV5-6
d_gene: TRBD1
j_gene: TRBJ2-1
CDR3aa: CASSEGDSISYNEQFF
CDR3nt: TGTGCCAGCAGCGAAGGGGACAGTATCTCCTACAATGAGCAGTTCTTC

abundance: -
v_gene: TRBV5-1
d_gene: -
j_gene: TRBJ2-7
CDR3aa: CASSLEGRGLGEQYF
CDR3nt: TGCGCCAGCAGCTTGGAAGGACGCGGGCTAGGCGAGCAGTACTTC

abundance: few
v_gene: TRBV5-4
d_gene: TRBD1
j_gene: TRBJ1-2
CDR3aa: CASSLGTTGVNYGYTF
CDR3nt: TGTGCCAGCAGCTTGGGAACAACAGGGGTAAACTATGGCTACACCTTC

abundance: -
v_gene: TRBV4-2
d_gene: -
j_gene: TRBJ1-4
CDR3aa: CASSQQVNEKLFF
CDR3nt: TGTGCCAGCAGCCAACAGGTTAATGAAAAACTGTTTTTT

abundance: many
v_gene: TRBV30
d_gene: -
j_gene: TRBJ2-6
CDR3aa: CAWSTLGSGANVLTF
CDR3nt: TGTGCCTGGAGTACACTAGGGTCTGGGGCCAACGTCCTGACTTTC

abundance: few
v_gene: TRBV19
d_gene: -
j_gene: TRBJ2-1
CDR3aa: CASSISGANNEQFF
CDR3nt: TGTGCCAGTAGTATATCCGGAGCGAACAATGAGCAGTTCTTC

abundance: -
v_gene: TRBV20-1
d_gene: TRBD1
j_gene: TRBJ2-7
CDR3aa: CSALTGNEQYF
CDR3nt: TGCAGTGCACTGACAGGGAACGAGCAGTACTTC